The T cell receptor beta chain described here comes from a study of blood T cells in healthy people across ages (dated by TCRdb to about 2015). Regarding the study in general: In model experiments, roughly one uniquely barcoded TCR beta cDNA molecule per two T cells was captured by template switching. Using deep sequencing normalized with unique cDNA molecular identifiers, the study measured how TCR beta repertoire diversity changes with age. Two additional independent replicas of 1 million unique cDNA reads from the same blood draw were analyzed for two donors (one aged 18 to 30 and one aged 80 or older). Donors of different ages were randomly distributed across sequencing lanes to avoid experimental bias. The donors were divided into four age groups: young (average about 15 years), middle-aged (about 40), aged (about 60) and long-lived (more than 75). Paper-wide results and their limitations: The CMV infection status of donors was not known, potentially confounding age-related changes in expanded clonotypes. The long-lived group showed more naive CD4+ T cells, fewer expanded clones and increased TCR diversity than the aged group, suggesting age selection. As age increased, observed TCR beta diversity per million T cells dropped in a roughly linear way, and a significant reduction was already evident by age approximately 40. Conclusive comparison of naive and antigen-experienced compartments was prevented by the profiling of bulk unsorted PBMCs. Estimates of total diversity from one million sequenced T cells were regarded as lower bounds and underestimates. A strong correlation was found between observed TCR beta diversity and the percentage of naive T cells measured by flow cytometry.

On this clonotype: No cognate antigen has been identified for it. No per-base quality is available; no much larger clone lies one base away.

The donors were 40 or so Caucasian individuals from Russia, aged roughly 6 to 100 years, who were systemically healthy. Each donor gave about 11 milliliters of peripheral blood, drawn into EDTA-treated Vacutainer tubes. PBMCs were isolated by Ficoll-Paque density-gradient centrifugation, with at least 6 million obtained per sample. Trizol reagent was used to extract total RNA from PBMCs, with at least 6 micrograms per sample. Naive CD45RAhigh/CD27high T cell percentages were measured by flow cytometry on a PBMC aliquot from every donor. The library was made by 5' RACE. The sample was run on an Illumina HiSeq 2500. A second PCR of about 7 to 12 cycles was performed with a sample-barcoded 5' primer and a J-beta primer mix. Each TCR beta cDNA molecule received a unique molecular identifier from a template-switch 5' adaptor carrying 12 random nucleotides. Each sample yielded at least 2.5 million CDR3-containing paired-end reads. First-strand cDNA synthesis was performed from all RNA using the Mint cDNA synthesis kit, with priming by a TRBC-specific oligonucleotide. All cDNA was treated with uracil-DNA glycosylase and then went through a first 18-cycle PCR with the universal primers M1SS and BC2_uni_R. As for how the authors treated the data: For normalization, 1 million high-quality reads were randomly selected from each sample, with every read carrying a distinct molecular identifier. Instead of being binned into consensus sequences, reads with shared molecular identifiers were discarded. MiTCR, set to a Q25 quality threshold and the strictest error-elimination algorithm, was used for CDR3 identification, clonotype clustering and error correction. Lower-bound total TCR beta diversity was estimated with a nonparametric unseen species model using Euler transformation. TCRdb handled the public reads itself, with Q25 trimming in fastp and clone calling in MiXCR, and kept productive beta chains. CDR3 protein duplicates are merged, each entry listing the most common genes and DNA. The V and J calls and clone size come from TCRdb's table, not from the authors' own analysis. The sample profile shows around 970,000 distinct CDR3 sequences; 51% of them were found once. Of the sample, 20% to 25% falls within the top ten clones.

In the germline V gene, CDR1 corresponds to SGDLS and CDR2 to YYNGEE. The CDR3 numbers 15 residues from cysteine through phenylalanine. Only the CDR3 DNA stays, 45 bases, in frame from base 1. From V the trimming removes 3 bases and from J it removes 8 bases, while the gene matches leave 12 bases of the junction unaccounted for. The origin of this receptor is a woman aged 60 to 75 in good health. Recombination linked TRBV9 to TRBJ2-3; the central 7 bases match TRBD2. The specimen sequenced was blood. The CDR3 protein sequence reads: CASSGVPTQRGTQYF. The sequenced DNA is TGTGCCAGCAGCGGAGTACCCACTCAGCGGGGTACGCAGTATTTT.